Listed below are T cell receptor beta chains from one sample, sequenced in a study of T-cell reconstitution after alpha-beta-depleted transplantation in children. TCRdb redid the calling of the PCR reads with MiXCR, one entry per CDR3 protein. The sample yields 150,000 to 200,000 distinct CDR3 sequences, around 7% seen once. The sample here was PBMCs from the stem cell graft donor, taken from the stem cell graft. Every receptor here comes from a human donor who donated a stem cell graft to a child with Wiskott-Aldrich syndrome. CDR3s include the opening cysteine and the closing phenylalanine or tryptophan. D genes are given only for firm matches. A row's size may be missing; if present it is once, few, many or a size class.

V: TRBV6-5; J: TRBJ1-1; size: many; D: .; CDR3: CASQKIQGLNTEAFF; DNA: TGTGCCAGCCAGAAAATACAGGGTTTGAACACTGAAGCTTTCTTT
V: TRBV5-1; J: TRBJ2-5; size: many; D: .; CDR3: CASSFWSQETQYF; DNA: TGCGCCAGCAGCTTTTGGTCCCAAGAGACCCAGTACTTC
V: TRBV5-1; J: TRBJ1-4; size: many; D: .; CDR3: CASSLVGSWEKLFF; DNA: TGCGCCAGCAGCTTGGTGGGGTCGTGGGAAAAACTGTTTTTT
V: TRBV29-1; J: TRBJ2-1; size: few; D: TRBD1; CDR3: CSATVGTGGYNEQFF; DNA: TGCAGCGCTACAGTAGGGACAGGGGGTTACAATGAGCAGTTCTTC
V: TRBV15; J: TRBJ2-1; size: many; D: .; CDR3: CATSRGPLGHNNEQFF; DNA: TGTGCCACCAGCAGAGGACCCCTTGGGCACAACAATGAGCAGTTCTTC
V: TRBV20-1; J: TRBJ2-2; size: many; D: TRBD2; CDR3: CSVGKLSGTSGANTGELFF; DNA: TGCAGTGTAGGAAAGCTCTCCGGGACTAGCGGAGCGAACACCGGGGAGCTGTTTTTT
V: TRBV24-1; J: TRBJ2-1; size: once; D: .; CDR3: CATSDFGSEQSF; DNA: TGTGCCACCAGTGATTTTGGCAGTGAGCAGTCCTTC
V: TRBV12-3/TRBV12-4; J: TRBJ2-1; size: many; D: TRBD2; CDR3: CATRLAGGSYNEQFF; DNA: TGTGCCACTAGACTAGCGGGAGGGTCCTACAATGAGCAGTTCTTC
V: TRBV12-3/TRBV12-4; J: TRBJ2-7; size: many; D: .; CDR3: CASSFKAYSYEQYF; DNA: TGTGCCAGCAGTTTCAAGGCCTACTCCTACGAGCAGTACTTC
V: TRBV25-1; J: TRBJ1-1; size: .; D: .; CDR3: CASSVRGEPEAFF; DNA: TGTGCCAGCAGTGTCAGGGGCGAACCCGAAGCTTTCTTT
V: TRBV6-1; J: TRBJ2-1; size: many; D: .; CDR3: CATSGQRKYNEQFF; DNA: TGTGCCACGTCGGGACAAAGGAAATACAATGAGCAGTTCTTC
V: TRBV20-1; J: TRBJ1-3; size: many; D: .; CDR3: CSARDLRDAGNTIYF; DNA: TGCAGTGCTAGAGATCTCAGGGATGCTGGAAACACCATATATTTT
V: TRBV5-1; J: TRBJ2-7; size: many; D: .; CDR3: CASREGLQGNYEQYF; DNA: TGCGCCAGCAGGGAGGGGTTACAGGGCAACTACGAGCAGTACTTC
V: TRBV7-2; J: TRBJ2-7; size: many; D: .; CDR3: CASSLAGRLYEQYF; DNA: TGTGCCAGCAGCTTAGCAGGGAGGCTTTACGAGCAGTACTTC
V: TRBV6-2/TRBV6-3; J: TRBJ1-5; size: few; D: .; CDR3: CASSIRQVNQPQHF; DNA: TGTGCCAGCAGTATCCGACAGGTAAATCAGCCCCAGCATTTT
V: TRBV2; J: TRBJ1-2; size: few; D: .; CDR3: CASGGNNGGYYGYTF; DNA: TGTGCCAGCGGGGGAAATAATGGGGGCTACTATGGCTACACCTTC
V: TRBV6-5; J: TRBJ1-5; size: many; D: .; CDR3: CASRLREHDQPQHF; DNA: TGTGCCAGCAGACTCCGGGAACACGATCAGCCCCAGCATTTT
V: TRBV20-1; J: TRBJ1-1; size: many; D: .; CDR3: CSARDQVWNTEAFF; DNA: TGCAGTGCTAGAGATCAGGTTTGGAACACTGAAGCTTTCTTT
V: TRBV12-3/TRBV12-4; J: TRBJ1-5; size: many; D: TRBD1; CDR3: CASRRDRTNQPQHF; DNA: TGTGCCAGCAGGAGGGACAGGACGAACCAGCCCCAGCATTTT
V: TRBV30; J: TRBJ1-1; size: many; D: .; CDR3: CAWSKEDTEAFF; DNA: TGTGCCTGGAGTAAAGAAGACACTGAAGCTTTCTTT
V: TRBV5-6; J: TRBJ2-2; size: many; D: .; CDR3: CASSAISKHLLGTGELFF; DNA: TGTGCCAGCAGCGCCATTTCCAAGCATCTCTTAGGGACCGGGGAGCTGTTTTTT
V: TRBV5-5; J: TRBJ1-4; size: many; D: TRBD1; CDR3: CASSLEPNTGDEKLFF; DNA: TGTGCCAGCAGCTTGGAACCGAACACAGGGGATGAAAAACTGTTTTTT
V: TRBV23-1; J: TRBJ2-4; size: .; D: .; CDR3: CASSLSREFLAKNIQYF; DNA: TGCGCCAGCAGTCTTAGTCGTGAATTTTTAGCCAAAAACATTCAGTACTTC
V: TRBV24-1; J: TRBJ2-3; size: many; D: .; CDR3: CATSDVGLSTDTQYF; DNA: TGTGCCACCAGTGATGTCGGACTCTCTACAGATACGCAGTATTTT
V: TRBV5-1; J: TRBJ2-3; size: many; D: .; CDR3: CASKLEGTDTQYF; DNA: TGCGCCAGCAAGCTCGAAGGCACAGATACGCAGTATTTT
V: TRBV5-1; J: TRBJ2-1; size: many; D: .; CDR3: CASSLPRDNNEQFF; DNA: TGCGCCAGCAGCCTCCCAAGGGACAACAATGAGCAGTTCTTC
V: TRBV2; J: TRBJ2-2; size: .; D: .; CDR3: CASSEVGSANTGELFF; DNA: TGTGCCAGCAGTGAAGTGGGTAGCGCGAACACCGGGGAGCTGTTTTTT
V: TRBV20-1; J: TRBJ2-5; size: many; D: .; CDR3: CSARGGSRQETQYF; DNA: TGCAGTGCTAGAGGAGGCAGCCGCCAAGAGACCCAGTACTTC
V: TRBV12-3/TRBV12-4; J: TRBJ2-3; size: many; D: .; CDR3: CASSLGQTDTQYF; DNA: TGTGCCAGCAGTCTAGGGCAGACAGATACGCAGTATTTT
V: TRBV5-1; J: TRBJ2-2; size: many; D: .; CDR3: CASSLSHTPAELSGELFF; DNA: TGCGCCAGCAGCTTGTCTCATACCCCGGCAGAACTATCTGGGGAGCTGTTTTTT
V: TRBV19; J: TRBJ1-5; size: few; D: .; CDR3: CASSIFGAGLQPQHF; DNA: TGTGCCAGTAGTATTTTCGGCGCAGGGCTTCAGCCCCAGCATTTT
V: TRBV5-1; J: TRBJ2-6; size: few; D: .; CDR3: CASSLDSGVGSGANVLTF; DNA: TGCGCCAGCAGCTTGGACTCAGGGGTGGGCTCTGGGGCCAACGTCCTGACTTTC
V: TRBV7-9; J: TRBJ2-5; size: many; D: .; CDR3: CASSRFGGQETQYF; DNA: TGTGCCAGCAGCCGATTTGGGGGCCAAGAGACCCAGTACTTC
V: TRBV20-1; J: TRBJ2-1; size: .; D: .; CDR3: CSLRESSYNEQFF; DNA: TGCAGCCTAAGGGAGAGCTCCTACAATGAGCAGTTCTTC
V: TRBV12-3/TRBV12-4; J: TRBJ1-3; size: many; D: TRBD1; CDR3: CASSPGGSGNTIYF; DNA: TGTGCCAGCAGTCCAGGGGGCAGCGGAAACACCATATATTTT
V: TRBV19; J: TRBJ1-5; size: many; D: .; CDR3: CASRGGGNQPQHF; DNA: TGTGCCAGTAGGGGGGGTGGAAATCAGCCCCAGCATTTT
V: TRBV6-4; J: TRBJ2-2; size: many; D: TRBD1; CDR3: CASSALTGGTGELFF; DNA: TGTGCCAGCAGTGCGCTGACAGGGGGCACCGGGGAGCTGTTTTTT
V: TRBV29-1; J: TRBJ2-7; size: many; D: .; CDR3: CSVEVTEGYEQYF; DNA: TGCAGCGTTGAGGTTACGGAGGGGTACGAGCAGTACTTC
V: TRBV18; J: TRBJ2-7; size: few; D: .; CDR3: CASSPEGYYEQYF; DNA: TGTGCCAGCTCACCCGAGGGTTACTACGAGCAGTACTTC
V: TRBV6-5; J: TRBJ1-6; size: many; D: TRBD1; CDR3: CASSTNRGHGSYNSPLHF; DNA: TGTGCCAGCAGCACCAACAGGGGGCACGGCTCCTATAATTCACCCCTCCACTTT
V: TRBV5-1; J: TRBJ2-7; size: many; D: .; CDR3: CASSLSANGEQYF; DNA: TGCGCCAGCAGCTTAAGCGCAAATGGCGAGCAGTACTTC
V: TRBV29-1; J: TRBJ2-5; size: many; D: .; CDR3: CSVQGYETQYF; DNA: TGCAGCGTCCAGGGTTACGAGACCCAGTACTTC
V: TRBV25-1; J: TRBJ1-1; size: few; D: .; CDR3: CASSDTGKAYTEAFF; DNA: TGTGCCAGCAGTGATACAGGGAAGGCGTACACTGAAGCTTTCTTT
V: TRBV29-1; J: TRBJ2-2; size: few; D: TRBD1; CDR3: CSVGLNLQGANGELFF; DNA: TGCAGCGTTGGGCTCAACTTACAGGGGGCTAACGGGGAGCTGTTTTTT